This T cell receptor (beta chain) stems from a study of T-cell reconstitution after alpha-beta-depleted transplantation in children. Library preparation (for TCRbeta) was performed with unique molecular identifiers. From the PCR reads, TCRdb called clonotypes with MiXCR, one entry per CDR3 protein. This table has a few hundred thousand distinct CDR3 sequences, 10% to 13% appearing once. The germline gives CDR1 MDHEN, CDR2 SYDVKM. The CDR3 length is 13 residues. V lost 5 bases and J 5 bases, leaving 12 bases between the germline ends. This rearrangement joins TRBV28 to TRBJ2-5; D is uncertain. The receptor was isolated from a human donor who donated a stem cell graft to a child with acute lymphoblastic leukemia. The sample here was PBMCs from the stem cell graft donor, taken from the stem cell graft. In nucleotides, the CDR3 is TGTGCCAGCAGTCTGAGCCCGGTGGAGACCCAGTACTTC. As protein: CASSLSPVETQYF.